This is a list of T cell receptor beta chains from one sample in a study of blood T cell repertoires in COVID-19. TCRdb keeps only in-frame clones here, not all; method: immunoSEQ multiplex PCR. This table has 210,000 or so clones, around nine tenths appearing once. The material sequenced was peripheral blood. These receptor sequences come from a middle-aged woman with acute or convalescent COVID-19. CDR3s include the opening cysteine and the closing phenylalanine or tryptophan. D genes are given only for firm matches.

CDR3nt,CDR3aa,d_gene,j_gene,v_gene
TGTGCCAGCAGTGAGGGGCAGGGCAGTAACAATGAGCAGTTCTTC,CASSEGQGSNNEQFF,.,TRBJ2-1,TRBV2
TGTGCCAGCGGCGCCACGACAGGGGTCGGTGAAGCTTTCTTT,CASGATTGVGEAFF,TRBD1,TRBJ1-1,TRBV9
TGTGCCATCGGGAGGGATCAGCCCCAGCATTTT,CAIGRDQPQHF,.,TRBJ1-5,TRBV10-3
TGTGCCAGCAGGAAGGACAGCCGGTCCTACAATGAGCAGTTCTTC,CASRKDSRSYNEQFF,.,TRBJ2-1,TRBV7-9
TGTGCCAGCACTCTATCCTCCGAAGGGGGCACCGGGGAGCTGTTTTTT,CASTLSSEGGTGELFF,.,TRBJ2-2,TRBV27
TGTGCCTGGAGCGACAGGGACGACTATGGCTACACCTTC,CAWSDRDDYGYTF,TRBD1,TRBJ1-2,TRBV30
TGTGCCAGCAACAATATAGCTGGCGGGGAGCTGTTTTTT,CASNNIAGGELFF,.,TRBJ2-2,TRBV9
TGTGCCAGCAGCCAAGGGACTAGCGGTGCCGATACGCAGTATTTT,CASSQGTSGADTQYF,TRBD2,TRBJ2-3,TRBV3-1/TRBV3-2
TGCGCCAGCAGCCCGGGGGACAGCCCTAATGAAAAACTGTTTTTT,CASSPGDSPNEKLFF,TRBD1,TRBJ1-4,TRBV5-1
TGTGCCAGCAACGGGGGGACTGAAGCTTTCTTT,CASNGGTEAFF,.,TRBJ1-1,TRBV21-1
TGTGCCAGCAGTACGGGGGGGCCGAACACCGGGGAGCTGTTTTTT,CASSTGGPNTGELFF,TRBD2,TRBJ2-2,TRBV6-5
TGTGCCAGCAGCCCACCAGGGAATGAGCAGTTCTTC,CASSPPGNEQFF,.,TRBJ2-1,TRBV7-8
TGTGCCAGCATGGCGGCTAGCGGGGCGGACAATGAGCAGTTCTTC,CASMAASGADNEQFF,TRBD2,TRBJ2-1,TRBV2
TGTGCCAGCAGCTTAAATCACGGAGTGAACACTGAAGCTTTCTTT,CASSLNHGVNTEAFF,.,TRBJ1-1,TRBV11-2
TGTGCGACCAGGGGCCCCAGCCCGAACACTGAAGCTTTCTTT,CATRGPSPNTEAFF,.,TRBJ1-1,TRBV6-4
TGTGCCGCGCCCCGGCTGCGGGGTTTTCCAGCTGAAGCTTTCTTT,CAAPRLRGFPAEAFF,.,TRBJ1-1,TRBV25-1
TGTGCCAGCAGCATTCTAGCAACGGCAGAGACCCAGTACTTC,CASSILATAETQYF,.,TRBJ2-5,TRBV21-1
TGCGCCAGCAGCTTGGCCGGGACAGGGGGATATTCACCCCTCCACTTT,CASSLAGTGGYSPLHF,TRBD1,TRBJ1-6,TRBV5-1
TGTGCCAGCAGTGAGAGGGTACGAGTACTGAAAGACACAGATACGCAGTATTTT,CASSERVRVLKDTDTQYF,.,TRBJ2-3,TRBV2
TGTGCCAGCAGTTCCCCGACAGGGAATAATTCACCCCTCCACTTT,CASSSPTGNNSPLHF,TRBD1,TRBJ1-6,TRBV28